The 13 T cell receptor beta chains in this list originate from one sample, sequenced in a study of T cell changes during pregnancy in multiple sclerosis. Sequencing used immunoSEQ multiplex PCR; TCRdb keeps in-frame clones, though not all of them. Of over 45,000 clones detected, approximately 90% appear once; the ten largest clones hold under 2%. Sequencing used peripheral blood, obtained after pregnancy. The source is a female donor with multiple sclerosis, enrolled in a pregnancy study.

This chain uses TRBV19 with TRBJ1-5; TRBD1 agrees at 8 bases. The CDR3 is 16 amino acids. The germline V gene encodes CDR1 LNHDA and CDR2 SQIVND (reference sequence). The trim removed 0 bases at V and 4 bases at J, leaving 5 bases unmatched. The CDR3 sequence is CASSIERGQANQPQHF. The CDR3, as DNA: TGTGCCAGTAGTATAGAAAGGGGACAGGCTAATCAGCCCCAGCATTTT.

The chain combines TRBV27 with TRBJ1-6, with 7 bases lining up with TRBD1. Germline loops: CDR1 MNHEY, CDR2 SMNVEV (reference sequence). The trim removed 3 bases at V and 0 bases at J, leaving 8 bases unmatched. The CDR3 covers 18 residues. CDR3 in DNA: TGTGCCAGCAGTTTGAGGACAGGTCGGGGCTCCTATAATTCACCCCTCCACTTT. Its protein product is CASSLRTGRGSYNSPLHF.

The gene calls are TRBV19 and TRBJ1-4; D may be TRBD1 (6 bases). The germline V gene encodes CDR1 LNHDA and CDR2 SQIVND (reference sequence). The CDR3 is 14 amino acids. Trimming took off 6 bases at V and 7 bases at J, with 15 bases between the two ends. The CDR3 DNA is TGTGCCAGTAGCCTGACAGGAGCTAGTGAAAAACTGTTTTTT. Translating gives CASSLTGASEKLFF. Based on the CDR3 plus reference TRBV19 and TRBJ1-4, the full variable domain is DGGITQSPKYLFRKEGQNVTLSCEQNLNHDAMYWYRQDPGQGLRLIYYSQIVNDFQKGDIAEGYSVSREKKESFPLTVTSAQKNPTAFYLCASSLTGASEKLFFGSGTQLSVL.

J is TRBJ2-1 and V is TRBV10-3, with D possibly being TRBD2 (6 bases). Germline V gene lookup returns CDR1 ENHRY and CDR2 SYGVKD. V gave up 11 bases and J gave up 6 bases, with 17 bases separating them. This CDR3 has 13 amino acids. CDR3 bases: TGTGCCCCAGCCTCCGGGGGACTCAATGAGCAGTTCTTC. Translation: CAPASGGLNEQFF.

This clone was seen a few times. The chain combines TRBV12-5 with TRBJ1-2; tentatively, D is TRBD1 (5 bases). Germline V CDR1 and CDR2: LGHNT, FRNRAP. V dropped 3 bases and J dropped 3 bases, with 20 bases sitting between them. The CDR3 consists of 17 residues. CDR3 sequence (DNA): TGTGCTAGTGGTTTCCATCCGCTCCCGGGGGTATACTATGGCTACACCTTC. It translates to CASGFHPLPGVYYGYTF.

CDR3 residues: CASSLAERGGLQETQYF. Here the CDR3 DNA reads TGTGCCAGCAGCTTAGCGGAGCGGGGGGGACTCCAAGAGACCCAGTACTTC. The chain has TRBV11-2 and TRBJ2-5, with 10 bases fitting TRBD2. This CDR3 comprises 17 residues. Germline values: CDR1 SGHAT, CDR2 FQNNGV. After removal of 1 base from V and 1 base from J, the junction contained 6 bases not matched to a gene.

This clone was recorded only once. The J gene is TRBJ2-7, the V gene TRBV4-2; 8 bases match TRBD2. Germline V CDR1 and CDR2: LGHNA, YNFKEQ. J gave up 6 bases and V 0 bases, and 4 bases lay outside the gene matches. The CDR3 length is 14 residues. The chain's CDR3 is CASSQDGGGLEQYF. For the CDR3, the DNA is TGTGCCAGCAGCCAAGACGGCGGGGGGCTCGAGCAGTACTTC.

In DNA form, the CDR3 reads TGCAGCGTTGAAAGCGGCGGGGGTGGGAATCAGCCCCAGCATTTT. Its protein product is CSVESGGGGNQPQHF. The chain combines TRBV29-1 with TRBJ1-5; tentatively, D is TRBD1 (5 bases). CDR1 SQVTM and CDR2 ANQGSEA come from the germline V gene. The CDR3 extends over 15 amino acids. With 2 bases removed from V and 4 bases from J, the gap between germline ends came to 15 bases.

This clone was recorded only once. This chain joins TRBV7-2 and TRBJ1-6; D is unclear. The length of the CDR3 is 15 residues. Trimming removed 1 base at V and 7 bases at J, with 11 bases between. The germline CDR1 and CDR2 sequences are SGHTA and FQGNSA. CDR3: CASSLGAAENSPLHF. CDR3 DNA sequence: TGTGCCAGCAGCTTAGGGGCAGCGGAGAATTCACCCCTCCACTTT.

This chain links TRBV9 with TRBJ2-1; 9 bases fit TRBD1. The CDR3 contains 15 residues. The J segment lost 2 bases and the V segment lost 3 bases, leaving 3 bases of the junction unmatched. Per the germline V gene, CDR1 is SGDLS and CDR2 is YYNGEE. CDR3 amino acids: CASSAGQGPYNEQFF. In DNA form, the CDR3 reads TGTGCCAGCAGCGCGGGACAGGGCCCCTACAATGAGCAGTTCTTC.

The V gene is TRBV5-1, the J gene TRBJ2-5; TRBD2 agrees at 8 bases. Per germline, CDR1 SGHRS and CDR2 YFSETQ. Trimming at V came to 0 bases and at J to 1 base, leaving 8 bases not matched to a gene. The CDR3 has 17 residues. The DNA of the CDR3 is TGCGCCAGCAGCTTGGCCGGGGGAGCGGGGGTCCAAGAGACCCAGTACTTC. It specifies CASSLAGGAGVQETQYF.

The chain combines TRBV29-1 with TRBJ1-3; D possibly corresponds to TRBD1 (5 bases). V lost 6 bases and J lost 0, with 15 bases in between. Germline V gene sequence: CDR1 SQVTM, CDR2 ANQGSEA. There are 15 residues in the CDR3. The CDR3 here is CSVVVGTNSGNTIYF. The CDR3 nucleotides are TGCAGCGTCGTGGTGGGGACTAACTCTGGAAACACCATATATTTT.

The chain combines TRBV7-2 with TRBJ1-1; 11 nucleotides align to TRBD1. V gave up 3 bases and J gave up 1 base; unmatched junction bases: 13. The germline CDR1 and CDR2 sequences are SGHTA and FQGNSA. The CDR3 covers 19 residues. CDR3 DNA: TGTGCCAGCAGCTTTAGCTCCGGGACAGGGGGTTCGCCGAACACTGAAGCTTTCTTT. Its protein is CASSFSSGTGGSPNTEAFF.